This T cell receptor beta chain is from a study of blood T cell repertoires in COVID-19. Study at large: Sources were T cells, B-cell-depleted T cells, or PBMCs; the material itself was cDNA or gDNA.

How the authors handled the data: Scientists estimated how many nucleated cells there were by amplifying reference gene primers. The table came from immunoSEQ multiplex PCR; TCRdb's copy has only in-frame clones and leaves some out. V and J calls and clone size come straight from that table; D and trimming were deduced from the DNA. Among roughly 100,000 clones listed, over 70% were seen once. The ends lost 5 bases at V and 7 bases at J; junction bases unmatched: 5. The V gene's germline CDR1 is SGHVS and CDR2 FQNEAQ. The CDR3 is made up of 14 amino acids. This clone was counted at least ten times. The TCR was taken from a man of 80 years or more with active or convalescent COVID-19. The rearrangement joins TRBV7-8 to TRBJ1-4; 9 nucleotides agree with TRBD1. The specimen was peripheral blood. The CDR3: CASSVGQGSEKLFF. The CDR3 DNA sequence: TGTGCCAGCAGCGTGGGACAGGGAAGTGAAAAACTGTTTTTT.